This T cell receptor beta chain originates from a study of breast tumors, draining lymph nodes, adjacent tissues. Study findings and constraints: Data fit most tumor T cells coming from lymph node, expanding in tumor. Luminal-like breast cancer showed significantly higher tumor–nontumor repertoire similarity than basal-like. Compared with lymph nodes, tumors were less diverse; compared with nontumor tissue, more. Tumor T cell lymph node origin was a supported hypothesis, not proven.

TCRdb re-called the multiplex PCR reads through MiXCR, storing one row per CDR3 protein. The sample records around 8,200 distinct CDR3 sequences, around 74% being singletons. The CDR3 is made up of 19 amino acids. Deletions cut 3 bases from V and 2 bases from J, with 26 bases between. The germline V gene encodes CDR1 SGHTS and CDR2 YDEGEE. Worth noting for this clonotype: Its antigen is not identified.

The clonotype comes from a female donor with breast cancer. Some clones in this sample may be carry-over from other donors' samples. Material for sequencing was tumor-adjacent breast tissue. The V gene is TRBV5-8, the J gene TRBJ1-2, with D perhaps matching TRBD1 (6 bases). The CDR3: CASSSLHGPPGHKNYGYTF. CDR3 nucleotides: TGTGCCAGCAGCTCCCTGCACGGACCCCCGGGACACAAGAACTATGGCTACACCTTC.